The 27 T cell receptor beta chains below were found in one sample sequenced in a study of blood T cell repertoires in COVID-19. Using immunoSEQ multiplex PCR, the repertoire was profiled, and TCRdb retains in-frame clones only, with some absent. The sample records about 440,000 clones, roughly 90% being singletons. Input material: peripheral blood. All receptors derive from a woman aged 25-40 years with acute or convalescent COVID-19.

The chain couples TRBV19 to TRBJ2-6, with 10 bases fitting TRBD1. V trimming: 6 bases; J trimming: 0 bases; junction bases outside the gene matches: 2. Germline V gene lookup returns CDR1 LNHDA and CDR2 SQIVND (reference sequence). The CDR3 is 16 residues long. The CDR3 DNA reads TGTGCCAGTAGGGGACAGGGGAGCTCTGGGGCCAACGTCCTGACTTTC. It yields the protein CASRGQGSSGANVLTF.

The chain recombines TRBV5-1 with TRBJ2-1; D possibly corresponds to TRBD2 (5 bases). The length of the CDR3 is 13 residues. Per the germline V gene, CDR1 is SGHRS and CDR2 is YFSETQ. Trimming removed 2 bases at V and 5 bases at J, with 8 bases between. CDR3 in amino acids: CASSFEGNNEQFF. The CDR3 DNA reads TGCGCCAGCAGCTTCGAGGGAAACAATGAGCAGTTCTTC.

The chain employs TRBV28 and TRBJ2-2, with D tentatively TRBD1 (5 bases). The V gene lost 6 bases and the J gene lost 8 bases, with 10 bases spanning the gap. This CDR3 spans 12 amino acids. Germline V gives CDR1 MDHEN, CDR2 SYDVKM. This chain's CDR3 is CASSTSGGELFF. The CDR3 nucleotides are TGTGCCAGCAGCACATCAGGGGGGGAGCTGTTTTTT.

The chain employs TRBV11-3 and TRBJ2-7; D not certain. The germline V gene encodes CDR1 SGHNT and CDR2 YENEEA. The CDR3 spans 14 residues. The germline V and J ends were trimmed by 4 bases and 2 bases, with 12 bases remaining between them. The CDR3 region is CASSSSIYPYEQYF. The CDR3 bases are TGTGCCAGCAGCTCGAGCATTTATCCCTACGAGCAGTACTTC.

The chain recombines TRBV5-1 with TRBJ1-5; D gene ambiguous. The CDR3 totals 14 residues. Trimming took off 0 bases at V and 1 base at J, with 5 bases between the two ends. CDR1 is SGHRS, CDR2 YFSETQ, per germline. The CDR3 reads CASSLVLSNQPQHF. The CDR3 DNA is TGCGCCAGCAGCTTGGTATTAAGCAATCAGCCCCAGCATTTT.

This clone has just one count. The chain joins TRBV18 to TRBJ1-5, with a possible D match to TRBD1 (6 bases). V was pared by 3 bases and J by 1 base, with 13 bases between. CDR1 and CDR2 from the germline V gene are KGHSH and LQKENI. The CDR3 is 16 residues long. DNA for the CDR3: TGTGCCAGCTCACCGGTAGGGGGGGCGAGCAATCAGCCCCAGCATTTT. Translating gives CASSPVGGASNQPQHF.

The V gene is TRBV4-1, the J gene TRBJ2-7; TRBD1 is a possible D gene (6 bases). CDR3 length equals 11 residues. Germline CDR1 reads MGHRA; CDR2 reads YSYEKL. The V gene lost 8 bases and the J gene lost 7 bases, with 12 bases spanning the gap. DNA for the CDR3: TGCGCCAGCGGCCTCACAGGGGAGCAGTACTTC. Protein sequence: CASGLTGEQYF.

CDR3 DNA sequence: TGTGCCAGCAGTCCCCGGGCTAGCGGGTACTACGAGCAGTACTTC. Amino acid sequence: CASSPRASGYYEQYF. This rearrangement joins TRBV27 to TRBJ2-7, with TRBD2 identical over 8 bases. Germline V lookup: CDR1 MNHEY, CDR2 SMNVEV (reference sequence). V lost 5 bases to trimming and J lost 3 bases; unmatched junction nucleotides: 9. The CDR3 is 15 amino acids.

The chain has TRBV30 and TRBJ2-2; TRBD1 aligns across 7 bases. The CDR3 has 15 amino acids. Germline loops: CDR1 GTSNPN, CDR2 SVGIG (reference sequence). With 0 bases clipped from V and 1 base from J, the junction kept 2 bases outside the gene matches. CDR3: CAWSVRQGNTGELFF. Written as DNA, the CDR3 is TGTGCCTGGAGTGTTCGACAGGGGAACACCGGGGAGCTGTTTTTT.

This chain links TRBV2 with TRBJ2-7; 7 nucleotides align to TRBD1. This CDR3 comprises 16 residues. Germline V gives CDR1 SNHLY, CDR2 FYNNEI. Trimming cost V 6 bases and J 5 bases; bases outside gene matches: 16. The CDR3 DNA reads TGTGCCAGCAGCCGAAATCGGCCCGGCCAGGGGGACGAGCAGTACTTC. Its protein is CASSRNRPGQGDEQYF.

V and J are TRBV6-5 and TRBJ2-7, with TRBD2 identical over 8 bases. Trimming took 2 bases from V and 3 from J; bases not matched to a gene: 6. This CDR3 spans 15 amino acids. CDR1 is MNHEY, CDR2 SVGAGI, per germline. The CDR3 region is CASSYDRLARYEQYF. CDR3 sequence (DNA): TGTGCCAGCAGTTACGATAGACTAGCGCGCTACGAGCAGTACTTC.

This chain uses TRBV6-5 with TRBJ1-2; 9 positions agree with TRBD1. The CDR3 has 13 residues. CDR1 MNHEY and CDR2 SVGAGI come from the germline V gene. J gave up 4 bases and V 6 bases, and 3 bases lay outside the gene matches. CDR3 region: CASRGQGIYGYTF. In nucleotides, the CDR3 is TGTGCCAGCAGGGGACAGGGCATCTATGGCTACACCTTC.

This chain joins TRBV9 and TRBJ2-1, with 11 bases aligning to TRBD2. Germline assignment: CDR1 SGDLS and CDR2 YYNGEE. CDR3 length equals 14 residues. J gave up 10 bases and V 0 bases, and 3 bases lay outside the gene matches. CDR3 nucleotide sequence: TGTGCCAGCAGCGTAGCTAGCGGGGGGAAGGAGCAGTTCTTC. This translates into CASSVASGGKEQFF.

This clone was seen once. This chain joins TRBV19 and TRBJ2-3, with TRBD2 identical over 7 bases. Germline CDR1 and CDR2: LNHDA and SQIVND (reference sequence). Germline trimming cut 2 bases from V and 6 bases from J; bases unmatched to any gene: 2. CDR3 length: 13 amino acids. The CDR3 is CASSITSADTQYF. The CDR3 nucleotides read TGTGCCAGTAGTATAACTAGCGCGGATACGCAGTATTTT.

This clone came up once. The genes are TRBV6-6 and TRBJ2-7, with TRBD2 identical over 12 bases. Per the germline V gene, CDR1 is MNHNY and CDR2 is SVGAGI (reference sequence). The CDR3 totals 15 residues. V lost 5 bases to trimming and J lost 2 bases; unmatched junction nucleotides: 4. CDR3 nucleotides: TGTGCCAGCAGTCAGACTAGCGGGGGCCCCTACGAGCAGTACTTC. It yields the protein CASSQTSGGPYEQYF.

The chain recombines TRBV24-1 with TRBJ1-5; D is ambiguous. Germline V gene sequence: CDR1 KGHDR, CDR2 SFDVKD. Trimming shortened V by 3 bases and J by 2 bases, and 10 bases separated the two germline ends. The CDR3 runs to 15 residues. Here the CDR3 reads CATSDPAVGNQPQHF. The CDR3 coding sequence is TGTGCCACCAGTGATCCCGCGGTGGGCAATCAGCCCCAGCATTTT.

The rearrangement uses TRBV13 and TRBJ1-6; no reliable D call. This CDR3 is 14 amino acids long. Germline values: CDR1 PRHDT, CDR2 FYEKMQ (reference sequence). The V end lost 7 bases, the J end lost 7 bases, and 14 bases lay between the germline ends. CDR3 bases: TGTGCCAGCACCCTACGCGAATTAAATTCACCCCTCCACTTT. Translated: CASTLRELNSPLHF.

The rearrangement joins TRBV2 to TRBJ1-5; no clear D gene. Trimming removed 3 bases from V and 14 bases from J, with 14 bases in between. CDR3 length: 12 amino acids. Germline-derived CDR1 and CDR2 are SNHLY and FYNNEI. DNA of the CDR3: TGTGCCAGCAGTGACCCGACTTCCGCCAAGCATTTT. Its protein is CASSDPTSAKHF.

This chain joins TRBV9 and TRBJ2-2; 12 bases map to TRBD1. The CDR3 totals 17 residues. V was pared by 3 bases and J by 7 bases, with 10 bases of the junction left unmatched. Germline assignment: CDR1 SGDLS and CDR2 YYNGEE. The CDR3 region has the DNA TGTGCCAGCAGCGAGGGACAGGGGGCGCGTCCCAGCGGGGAGCTGTTTTTT. Its protein product is CASSEGQGARPSGELFF.

Remarks on this clone: In the same sample, other DNA sequences code for this CDR3. V usage is TRBV5-1 and J usage is TRBJ2-1; 12 nucleotides agree with TRBD2. Trimming took 2 bases from V and 6 from J; bases not matched to a gene: 3. This CDR3 comprises 15 residues. CDR1 and CDR2 from the germline V gene are SGHRS and YFSETQ. The CDR3 spells CASSFLAGGPNEQFF. In nucleotides, the CDR3 is TGCGCCAGCAGCTTTCTAGCGGGGGGGCCCAATGAGCAGTTCTTC.

This clone was seen only once. This chain uses TRBV5-5 with TRBJ2-1; D possibly corresponds to TRBD2 (6 bases). This CDR3 is 12 amino acids long. Germline values: CDR1 SGHKS, CDR2 YYEKEE (reference sequence). Trimming took 4 bases from V and 6 from J, leaving 8 bases between them. The DNA of the CDR3 is TGTGCCAGCAGCGGGGGGTCCAATGAGCAGTTCTTC. Translated: CASSGGSNEQFF.

The chain is built from TRBV5-1 and TRBJ2-7; TRBD1 aligns across 12 bases. The CDR3 is 15 amino acids. Germline CDR1 and CDR2: SGHRS and YFSETQ. Trimming removed 4 bases from V and 5 bases from J; junction bases left unmatched: 7. The CDR3: CASSLRDRGLHEQYF. The CDR3 DNA reads as TGCGCCAGCAGCCTCCGGGACAGGGGGCTCCACGAGCAGTACTTC.

The chain links TRBV14 to TRBJ2-5, with D possibly being TRBD1 (5 bases). The length of the CDR3 is 15 residues. Trimming cost V 4 bases and J 7 bases, with 19 bases left between them. CDR1 and CDR2 (germline): SGHDN, FVKESK. The CDR3 is CASSLPGFADSTQYF. The DNA of the CDR3 is TGTGCCAGCAGCCTCCCAGGGTTTGCTGACTCGACCCAGTACTTC.

CDR3: CAISVPAGGRNEQFF. The CDR3 region has the DNA TGTGCCATCAGTGTTCCCGCGGGGGGGAGGAATGAGCAGTTCTTC. The rearrangement joins TRBV10-3 to TRBJ2-1, with 9 bases fitting TRBD2. CDR1 ENHRY and CDR2 SYGVKD come from the germline V gene. The V gene end was trimmed by 4 bases and the J gene end by 7 bases; junction bases not matched to a gene: 8. The CDR3 is made up of 15 amino acids.

This clone has a single count. Other DNA sequences in this specimen translate into the identical CDR3. The J gene is TRBJ1-1, the V gene TRBV27, with a tentative D call TRBD1 (6 bases). This CDR3 is built from 13 residues. Germline assignment: CDR1 MNHEY and CDR2 SMNVEV (reference sequence). V was pared by 6 bases and J by 0 bases, with 8 bases between. CDR3 sequence reads: CASSRTVNTEAFF. CDR3 sequence (DNA): TGTGCCAGCAGCCGGACAGTGAACACTGAAGCTTTCTTT.

This chain connects TRBV11-1 to TRBJ2-1; 9 bases fit TRBD1. CDR3 size: 13 residues. Per the germline V gene, CDR1 is SGHAT and CDR2 is FQDESV (reference sequence). V lost 3 bases, J lost 8 bases, and 2 bases stayed unmatched. The CDR3 region has the DNA TGTGCCAGCAGCTTCGACAGGGGGGATGAGCAGTTCTTC. Translated: CASSFDRGDEQFF.

V and J are TRBV23-1 and TRBJ2-2; TRBD1 is a possible D gene (5 bases). TRBV23-1 is an open reading frame whose function is uncertain. V lost 1 base to trimming and J lost 2 bases, with 17 bases between them. The CDR3 runs 18 residues. The CDR3, as DNA: TGCGCCAGCAGTCAATGCTGCTACGGACGGACAAACACCGGGGAGCTGTTTTTT. It yields the protein CASSQCCYGRTNTGELFF.